Listed here are 2 T cell receptor beta chains from one sample, sequenced in a study of cytomegalovirus exposure and HLA in healthy donors. The PCR made use of 60 Vbeta and 13 Jbeta primers. Libraries were prepared by immunoSEQ multiplex PCR; TCRdb keeps only in-frame clonotypes and omits some of them. This listing includes approximately 72,000 clones. The sequencing input was PBMCs. The receptors were gathered from a man between 35 and 55 years old in good health and CMV-seronegative.

The rearrangement uses TRBV5-1 and TRBJ2-3; 12 bases align to TRBD2. V was clipped by 3 bases and J by 2 bases; unmatched bases: 7. Germline values: CDR1 SGHRS, CDR2 YFSETQ. This CDR3 contains 17 residues. CDR3 DNA sequence: TGCGCCAGCAGCTCATTACTAGCGGGGGGTGTCACAGATACGCAGTATTTT. Translation gives CASSSLLAGGVTDTQYF.

The chain links TRBV5-6 to TRBJ1-6, with a possible D match to TRBD1 (5 bases). Trimming shortened V by 3 bases and J by 4 bases, and 14 bases separated the two germline ends. The germline V gene encodes CDR1 SGHDT and CDR2 YYEEEE. The CDR3 is 16 amino acids. This chain's CDR3 is CASSYEGDFYNSPLHF. In nucleotides, the CDR3 is TGTGCCAGCAGCTACGAAGGGGACTTTTATAATTCACCCCTCCACTTT.